The 4 T cell receptor beta chains in this list originate from one sample, sequenced in a study of T cells in localized non-small cell lung cancer (dated by TCRdb to 2020 to 2022). Library generation was performed with the immunoSEQ multiplex PCR assay. TCRdb carries this immuneACCESS record with in-frame sequences only. Its versions omit some clonotypes, under half of them owing to an unresolved V gene in the studies checked, with the rest unexplained. A total of nearly 25,000 clones appear in this sample, 92% of them only once. The ten largest clones add up to more than 2.5% of the sample. Sequencing used peripheral blood, obtained before any cancer treatment. These receptors came from a woman aged 40-69 years with stage I lung adenocarcinoma.

The J gene is TRBJ1-2, the V gene TRBV9; D unresolved. Trimming cost V 3 bases and J 4 bases, with 13 bases left between them. The CDR3 extends over 14 amino acids. In germline, CDR1 is SGDLS, CDR2 YYNGEE. In DNA, the CDR3 is TGTGCCAGCAGCGGCGTAACTACGGCCTATGGCTACACCTTC. Protein product: CASSGVTTAYGYTF.

V gene TRBV7-8 combines with J gene TRBJ2-7; D unclear. Germline V lookup: CDR1 SGHVS, CDR2 FQNEAQ. V was shortened by 3 bases and J by 8 bases, with 14 bases between the two germline ends. The CDR3 covers 13 residues. CDR3 loop: CASSLKAGGQQYF. The CDR3 coding sequence is TGTGCCAGCAGCTTGAAGGCCGGTGGACAGCAGTACTTC.

The chain employs TRBV27 and TRBJ2-7, with 7 bases matching TRBD2. V shed 4 bases and J 4 bases; nucleotides not matched to a gene: 16. Germline CDR1 and CDR2: MNHEY and SMNVEV (reference sequence). The CDR3 totals 17 residues. The chain's CDR3 is CASSSFPYRAGKYEQYF. The DNA of the CDR3 is TGTGCCAGCAGTTCCTTTCCCTACAGAGCGGGAAAGTACGAGCAGTACTTC.

The CDR3 DNA reads as TGTGCCAGCACCTTTTGGCGGGAGGGGCCCTACGAGCAGTACTTC. Its protein product is CASTFWREGPYEQYF. The rearrangement uses TRBV27 and TRBJ2-7; 9 positions match TRBD2. V trimming: 7 bases; J trimming: 2 bases; junction bases outside the gene matches: 9. There are 15 residues in the CDR3. The V gene's germline CDR1 is MNHEY and CDR2 SMNVEV (reference sequence).